The 13 T cell receptor beta chains listed next were all sequenced from one sample in a study of CD8 T cells in Susac syndrome. Random hexamers were used to reverse transcribe the RNA input (about 0.5 to 1 ug). MiXCR was run by TCRdb on the immunoSEQ multiplex PCR reads, yielding one entry per CDR3 protein. The table shows hundreds of thousands of distinct CDR3 sequences, with around 93% occurring only once. The sample was CD4+ T cells from PBMCs. The receptors come from a human donor with multiple sclerosis.

This rearrangement joins TRBV9 to TRBJ2-2, with D maybe TRBD2 (5 bases). The V gene lost 0 bases and the J gene lost 7 bases, with 13 bases spanning the gap. The germline V gene encodes CDR1 SGDLS and CDR2 YYNGEE. The CDR3 covers 15 residues. The CDR3 region is CASSVVSGGGGELFF. The CDR3 DNA reads TGTGCCAGCAGCGTAGTGTCCGGAGGCGGCGGGGAGCTGTTTTTT. The full variable domain, rest sourced from reference TRBV9 and TRBJ2-2, is DSGVTQTPKHLITATGQRVTLRCSPRSGDLSVYWYQQSLDQGLQFLIQYYNGEERAKGNILERFSAQQFPDLHSELNLSSLELGDSALYFCASSVVSGGGGELFFGEGSRLTVL.

CDR3 nucleotide sequence: TGCAGCGTTGAGCCCAGGGTGGGGAATGAGCAGTTCTTC. This sequence encodes CSVEPRVGNEQFF. The J gene is TRBJ2-1, the V gene TRBV29-1, with a possible D match to TRBD1 (5 bases). The V end was cut by 3 bases, the J end by 7 bases, with 13 bases between. CDR3 length equals 13 residues. Looked up from germline, CDR1 is SQVTM and CDR2 is ANQGSEA.

V gene TRBV6-1 combines with J gene TRBJ2-7; the D gene is possibly TRBD1 (5 bases). The CDR3 covers 14 residues. CDR1 is MNHNS and CDR2 is SASEGT in the germline V gene. V lost 2 bases and J 6 bases, leaving 14 bases between the germline ends. The CDR3 nucleotides read TGTGCCAGCAGTGAACTTAAGGGGCCGGGCGAGCAGTACTTC. Translating it yields CASSELKGPGEQYF.

The chain couples TRBV12-5 to TRBJ1-5, with a possible D match to TRBD1 (5 bases). The CDR3 runs to 15 residues. The germline gives CDR1 LGHNT, CDR2 FRNRAP. Trimming removed 2 bases from V and 12 bases from J, with 20 bases in between. The CDR3 DNA reads TGTGCTAGTGGTTTGACCAGGGATCCCCGTTCGGGCCAGCATTTT. It yields the protein CASGLTRDPRSGQHF.

The CDR3 protein is CASSQDIAGGRDIQYF. CDR3 sequence (DNA): TGTGCCAGCAGCCAAGATATAGCAGGGGGACGCGACATTCAGTACTTC. The J gene is TRBJ2-4, the V gene TRBV14; 7 bases are shared with TRBD1. Per the germline V gene, CDR1 is SGHDN and CDR2 is FVKESK. The CDR3 totals 16 residues. Trimming removed 0 bases from V and 8 bases from J; junction bases left unmatched: 10.

The chain links TRBV2 to TRBJ1-5; no reliable D call. V was cut by 0 bases and J by 2 bases, with 11 bases left in between. CDR3 length: 16 residues. Per the germline V gene, CDR1 is SNHLY and CDR2 is FYNNEI. The CDR3 DNA sequence: TGTGCCAGCAGTGAAGCGTATTTCGATGGCAATCAGCCCCAGCATTTT. It codes for CASSEAYFDGNQPQHF.

The chain links TRBV7-9 to TRBJ2-1, with 8 bases identical to TRBD1. Germline V gene data show CDR1 as SEHNR and CDR2 as FQNEAQ (reference sequence). The CDR3 loop spans 13 amino acids. The V segment lost 4 bases and the J segment 8 bases; nucleotides outside the gene matches: 4. CDR3: CASSSDRVDEQFF. CDR3 nucleotide sequence: TGTGCCAGCAGCTCGGACAGGGTCGATGAGCAGTTCTTC.

The rearrangement uses TRBV19 and TRBJ2-7; 7 positions agree with TRBD1. CDR1 LNHDA and CDR2 SQIVND come from the germline V gene (reference sequence). Trimming at V came to 3 bases and at J to 6 bases, leaving 14 bases not matched to a gene. The length of the CDR3 is 16 residues. The DNA for the CDR3 is TGTGCCAGTAGTATGACAGGGAGCCGTGGGTCTGTCGAGCAGTACGTC. It encodes CASSMTGSRGSVEQYV.

The chain links TRBV21-1 to TRBJ1-2; the table names TRBD1, a call not compared with the DNA. TRBV21-1 is a documented pseudogene. The CDR3 runs 15 residues. The CDR3, as DNA: TGTGCCAGCAGCAACTCCAGACAGGAATCGTCTGGCTACACCTTC. Protein sequence: CASSNSRQESSGYTF.

The chain is built from TRBV4-1 and TRBJ2-5, with TRBD2 matching 14 bases. V shed 4 bases, J shed 3 bases, and the junction held 4 bases outside the gene matches. Germline loops: CDR1 MGHRA, CDR2 YSYEKL. This CDR3 has 16 residues. The CDR3 nucleotides are TGCGCCAGCAGCCTCCGACTAGCGGGAGGGAAAGAGACCCAGTACTTC. As protein: CASSLRLAGGKETQYF.

V is TRBV20-1 and J is TRBJ1-1; 8 bases align to TRBD1. This CDR3 comprises 12 residues. The germline V gene encodes CDR1 DFQATT and CDR2 SNEGSKA (reference sequence). J lost 2 bases, V lost 6 bases, and 2 bases had no gene match. The CDR3 nucleotides read TGCAGTGCGGACAGGGTTAACACTGAAGCTTTCTTT. This gives the protein CSADRVNTEAFF.

This rearrangement joins TRBV11-2 to TRBJ2-1; tentative D call: TRBD2 (6 bases). CDR3 length equals 20 residues. Between the trimmed V and J ends, which lost 1 base and 3 bases, there was a span of 25 bases. Germline assignment: CDR1 SGHAT and CDR2 FQNNGV. The CDR3 coding sequence is TGTGCCAGCAGCTTAGTCCCCGCGGGGTTAGCGGCTCAGGGCTACAATGAGCAGTTCTTC. Its translation is CASSLVPAGLAAQGYNEQFF. Looking up the rest from reference TRBV11-2 and TRBJ2-1 gives the full variable domain: EAGVAQSPRYKIIEKRQSVAFWCNPISGHATLYWYQQILGQGPKLLIQFQNNGVVDDSQLPKDRFSAERLKGVDSTLKIQPAKLEDSAVYLCASSLVPAGLAAQGYNEQFFGPGTRLTVL.

The sample holds one count of this clonotype. The chain recombines TRBV19 with TRBJ2-1, with 10 bases that match TRBD2. V gave up 10 bases and J gave up 4 bases; unmatched junction bases: 13. Per germline, CDR1 LNHDA and CDR2 SQIVND (reference sequence). The CDR3 length is 16 residues. Here the CDR3 reads CATGGASGSGYNEQFF. The CDR3 DNA is TGTGCCACCGGAGGAGCTAGCGGGAGTGGTTACAATGAGCAGTTCTTC.